This T cell receptor beta chain was found in a study of T-cell reconstitution after alpha-beta-depleted transplantation in children. This CDR3 comprises 16 residues. Trimming removed 6 bases at V and 3 bases at J, with 20 bases between. A library of TCRbeta sequences, prepared with unique molecular identifiers, was generated. In TCRdb, the PCR reads were re-called with MiXCR into one record per CDR3 protein. The data contain about 500,000 distinct CDR3 sequences, approximately 32% of them singletons. Sequenced here: PBMCs from the stem cell graft donor, sampled from the stem cell graft. The chain recombines TRBV12-3 or TRBV12-4 with TRBJ1-2, with D tentatively TRBD1 (5 bases). The receptor was isolated from a human donor who donated a stem cell graft to a child with aplastic anemia. The CDR3 coding sequence is TGTGCCAGCAGCCCATTATGGGCGGGGGGTCACTATGGCTACACCTTC. Translation gives CASSPLWAGGHYGYTF.